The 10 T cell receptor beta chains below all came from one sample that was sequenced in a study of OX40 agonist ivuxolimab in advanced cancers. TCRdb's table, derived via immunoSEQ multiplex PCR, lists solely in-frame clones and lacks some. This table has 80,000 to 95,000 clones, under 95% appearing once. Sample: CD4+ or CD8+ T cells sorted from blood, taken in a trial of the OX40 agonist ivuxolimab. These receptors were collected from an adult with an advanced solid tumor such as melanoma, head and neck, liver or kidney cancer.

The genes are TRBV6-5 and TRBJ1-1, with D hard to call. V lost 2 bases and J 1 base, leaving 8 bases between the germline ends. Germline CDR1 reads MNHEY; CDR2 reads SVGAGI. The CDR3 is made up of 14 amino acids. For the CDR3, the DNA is TGTGCCAGCAGTTACGAGTCACAGAACACTGAAGCTTTCTTT. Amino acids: CASSYESQNTEAFF.

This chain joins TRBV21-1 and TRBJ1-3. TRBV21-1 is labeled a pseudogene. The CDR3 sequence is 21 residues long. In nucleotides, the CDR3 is TGTGCCAGCAGCAACCTAAAACGACGGAGGAGCCCAACTCTGGAAGGAAACACCATATATTTT. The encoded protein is CASSNLKRRRSPTLEGNTIYF.

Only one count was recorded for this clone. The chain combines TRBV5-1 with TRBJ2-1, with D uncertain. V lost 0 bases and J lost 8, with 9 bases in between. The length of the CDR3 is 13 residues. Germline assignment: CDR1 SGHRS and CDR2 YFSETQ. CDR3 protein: CASSLVLAHEQFF. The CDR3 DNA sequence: TGCGCCAGCAGCTTGGTTTTAGCCCATGAGCAGTTCTTC.

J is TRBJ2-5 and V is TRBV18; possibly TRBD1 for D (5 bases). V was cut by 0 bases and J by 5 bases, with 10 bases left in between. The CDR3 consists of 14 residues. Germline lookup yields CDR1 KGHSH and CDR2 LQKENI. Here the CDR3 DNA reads TGTGCCAGCTCACCACCGCAGGGTTGGGAGACCCAGTACTTC. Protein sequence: CASSPPQGWETQYF.

CDR3 sequence: CASSNTGFDTDTQYF. CDR3 sequence (DNA): TGTGCCAGTAGTAATACGGGCTTCGACACAGATACGCAGTATTTT. The chain carries TRBV19 and TRBJ2-3; no reliable D call. The CDR3 runs 15 residues. Germline values: CDR1 LNHDA, CDR2 SQIVND (reference sequence). Trimming left V 4 bases short and J 2 bases short, with 13 bases between.

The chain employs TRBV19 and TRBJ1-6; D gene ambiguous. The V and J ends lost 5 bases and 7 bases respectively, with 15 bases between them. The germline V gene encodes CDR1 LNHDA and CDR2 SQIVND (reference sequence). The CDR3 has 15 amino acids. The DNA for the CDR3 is TGTGCCAGTAGTCAAGGGAAGGTCGCGAATTCACCCCTCCACTTT. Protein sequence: CASSQGKVANSPLHF.

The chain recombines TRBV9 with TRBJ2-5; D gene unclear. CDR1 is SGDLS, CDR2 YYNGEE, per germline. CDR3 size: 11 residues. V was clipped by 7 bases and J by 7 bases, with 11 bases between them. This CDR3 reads CASGDIRTQYF. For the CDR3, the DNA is TGTGCCAGCGGCGATATAAGGACCCAGTACTTC.

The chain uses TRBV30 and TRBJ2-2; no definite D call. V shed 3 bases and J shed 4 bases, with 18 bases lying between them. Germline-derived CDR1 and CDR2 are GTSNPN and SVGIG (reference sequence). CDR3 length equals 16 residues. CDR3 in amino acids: CAWRTQSTASTGELFF. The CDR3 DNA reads TGTGCCTGGAGAACGCAGAGTACTGCATCCACCGGGGAGCTGTTTTTT.

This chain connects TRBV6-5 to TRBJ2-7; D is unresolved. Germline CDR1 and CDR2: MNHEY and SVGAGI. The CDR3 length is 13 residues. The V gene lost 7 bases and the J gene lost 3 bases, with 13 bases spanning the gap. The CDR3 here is CASTKEEFYEQYF. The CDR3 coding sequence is TGTGCCAGCACCAAAGAGGAGTTCTACGAGCAGTACTTC.

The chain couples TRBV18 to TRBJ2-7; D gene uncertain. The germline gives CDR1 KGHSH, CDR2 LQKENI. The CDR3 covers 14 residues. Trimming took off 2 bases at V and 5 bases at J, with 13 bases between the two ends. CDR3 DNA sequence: TGTGCCAGCTCACCATTCGGGCGGATTGACGAGCAGTACTTC. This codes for CASSPFGRIDEQYF.